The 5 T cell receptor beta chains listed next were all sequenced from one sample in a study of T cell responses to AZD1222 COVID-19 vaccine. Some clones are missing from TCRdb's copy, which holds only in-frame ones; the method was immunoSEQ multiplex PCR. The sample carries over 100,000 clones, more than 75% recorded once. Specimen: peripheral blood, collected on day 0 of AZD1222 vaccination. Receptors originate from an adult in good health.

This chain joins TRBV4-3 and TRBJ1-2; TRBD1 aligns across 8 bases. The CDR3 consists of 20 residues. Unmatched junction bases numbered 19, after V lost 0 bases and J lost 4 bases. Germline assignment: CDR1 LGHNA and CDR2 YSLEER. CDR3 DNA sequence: TGCGCCAGCAGCCAAGATGGTCCGGACAGGGTGGTGTGGTCCTCCTATGGCTACACCTTC. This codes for CASSQDGPDRVVWSSYGYTF.

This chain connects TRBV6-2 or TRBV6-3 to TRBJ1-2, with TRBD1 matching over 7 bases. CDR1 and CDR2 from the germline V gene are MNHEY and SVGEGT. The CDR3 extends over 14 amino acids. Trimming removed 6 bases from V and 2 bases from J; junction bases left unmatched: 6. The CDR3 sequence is CASSRGTANYGYTF. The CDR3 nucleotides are TGTGCCAGCAGCCGCGGGACAGCCAACTATGGCTACACCTTC.

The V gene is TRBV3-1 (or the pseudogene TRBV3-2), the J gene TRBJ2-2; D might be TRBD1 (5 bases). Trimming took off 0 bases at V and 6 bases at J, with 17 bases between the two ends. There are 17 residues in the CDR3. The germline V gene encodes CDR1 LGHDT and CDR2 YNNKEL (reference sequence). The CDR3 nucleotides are TGTGCCAGCAGCCAAGATCCCGCAGGGCGAATGGCCGGGGAGCTGTTTTTT. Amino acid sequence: CASSQDPAGRMAGELFF.

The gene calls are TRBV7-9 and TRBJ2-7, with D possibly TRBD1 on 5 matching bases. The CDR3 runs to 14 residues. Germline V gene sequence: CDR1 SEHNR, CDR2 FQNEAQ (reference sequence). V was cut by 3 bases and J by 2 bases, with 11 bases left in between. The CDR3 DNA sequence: TGTGCCAGCAGCTTTGACAGACCTCCCTACGAGCAGTACTTC. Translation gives CASSFDRPPYEQYF.

The CDR3 is CASSRRTTPREQYF. The CDR3 nucleotides are TGTGCCAGCAGCCGTCGGACTACCCCCCGCGAGCAGTACTTC. V gene TRBV7-2 combines with J gene TRBJ2-7, with D perhaps matching TRBD2 (6 bases). Trimming left V 5 bases short and J 6 bases short, with 17 bases between. Germline CDR1 is SGHTA and CDR2 is FQGNSA. This CDR3 is built from 14 residues.